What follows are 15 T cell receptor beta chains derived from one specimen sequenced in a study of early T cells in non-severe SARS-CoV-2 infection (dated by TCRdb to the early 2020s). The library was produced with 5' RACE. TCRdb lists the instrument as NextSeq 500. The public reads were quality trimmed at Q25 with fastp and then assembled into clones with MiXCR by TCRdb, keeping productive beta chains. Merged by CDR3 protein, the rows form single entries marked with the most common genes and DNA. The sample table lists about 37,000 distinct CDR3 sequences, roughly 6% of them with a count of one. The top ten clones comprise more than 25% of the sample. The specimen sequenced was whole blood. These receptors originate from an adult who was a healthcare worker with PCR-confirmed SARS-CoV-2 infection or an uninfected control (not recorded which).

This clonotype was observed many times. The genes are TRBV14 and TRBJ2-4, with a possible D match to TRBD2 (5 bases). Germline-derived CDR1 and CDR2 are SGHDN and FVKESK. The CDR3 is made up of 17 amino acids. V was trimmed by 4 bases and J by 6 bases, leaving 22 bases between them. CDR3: CASSLGAAISFANIQYF. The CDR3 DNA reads TGTGCCAGCAGCCTTGGAGCGGCCATATCATTTGCAAACATTCAGTACTTC.

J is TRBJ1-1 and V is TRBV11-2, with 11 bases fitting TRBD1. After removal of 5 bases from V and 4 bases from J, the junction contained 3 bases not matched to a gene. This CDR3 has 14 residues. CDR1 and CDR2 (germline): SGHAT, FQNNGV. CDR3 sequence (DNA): TGTGCCAGCAGCGGACAGGGGGCGGTCACTGAAGCTTTCTTT. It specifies CASSGQGAVTEAFF.

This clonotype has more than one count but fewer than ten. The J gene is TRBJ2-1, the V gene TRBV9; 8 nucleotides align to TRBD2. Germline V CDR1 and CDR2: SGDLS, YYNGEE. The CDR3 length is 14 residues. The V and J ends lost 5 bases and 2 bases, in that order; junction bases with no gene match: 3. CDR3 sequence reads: CASSRAGAYNEQFF. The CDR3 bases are TGTGCCAGCAGTAGAGCGGGAGCCTACAATGAGCAGTTCTTC.

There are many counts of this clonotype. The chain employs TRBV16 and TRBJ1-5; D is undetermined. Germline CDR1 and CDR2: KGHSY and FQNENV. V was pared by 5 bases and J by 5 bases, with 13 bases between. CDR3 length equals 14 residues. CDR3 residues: CASSGSNPDQPQHF. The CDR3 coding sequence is TGTGCCAGCAGCGGGTCCAACCCCGATCAGCCCCAGCATTTT. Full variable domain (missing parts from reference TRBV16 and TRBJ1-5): GEEVAQTPKHLVRGEGQKAKLYCAPIKGHSYVFWYQQVLKNEFKFLISFQNENVFDETGMPKERFSAKCLPNSPCSLEIQATKLEDSAVYFCASSGSNPDQPQHFGDGTRLSIL.

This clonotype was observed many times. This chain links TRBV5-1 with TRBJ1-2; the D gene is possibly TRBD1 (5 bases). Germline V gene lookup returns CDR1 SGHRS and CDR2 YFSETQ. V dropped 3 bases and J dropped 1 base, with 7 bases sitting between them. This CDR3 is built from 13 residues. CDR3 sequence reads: CASSSTVNYGYTF. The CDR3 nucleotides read TGCGCCAGCAGCTCGACAGTTAACTATGGCTACACCTTC.

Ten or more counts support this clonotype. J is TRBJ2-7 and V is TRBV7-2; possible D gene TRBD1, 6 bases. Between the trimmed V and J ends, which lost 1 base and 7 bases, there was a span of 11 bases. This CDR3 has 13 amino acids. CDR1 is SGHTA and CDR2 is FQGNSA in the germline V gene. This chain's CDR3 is CASSLDRTVEQYF. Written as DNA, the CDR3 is TGTGCCAGCAGCTTAGACCGGACAGTTGAGCAGTACTTC.

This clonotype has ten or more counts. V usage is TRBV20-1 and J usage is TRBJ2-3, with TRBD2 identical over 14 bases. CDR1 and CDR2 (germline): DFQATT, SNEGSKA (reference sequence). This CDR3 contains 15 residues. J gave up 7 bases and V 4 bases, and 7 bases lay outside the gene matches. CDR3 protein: CSATTGTSGSYTQYF. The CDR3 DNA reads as TGCAGTGCTACAACCGGGACTAGCGGGAGTTATACGCAGTATTTT.

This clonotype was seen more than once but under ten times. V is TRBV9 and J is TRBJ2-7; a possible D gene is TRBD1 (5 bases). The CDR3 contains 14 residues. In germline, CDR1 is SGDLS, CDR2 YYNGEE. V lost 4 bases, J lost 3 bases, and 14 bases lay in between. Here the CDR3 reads CASSPTEYGYEQYF. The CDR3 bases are TGTGCCAGCAGCCCGACAGAATACGGCTACGAGCAGTACTTC. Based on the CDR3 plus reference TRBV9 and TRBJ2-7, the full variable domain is DSGVTQTPKHLITATGQRVTLRCSPRSGDLSVYWYQQSLDQGLQFLIQYYNGEERAKGNILERFSAQQFPDLHSELNLSSLELGDSALYFCASSPTEYGYEQYFGPGTRLTVT.

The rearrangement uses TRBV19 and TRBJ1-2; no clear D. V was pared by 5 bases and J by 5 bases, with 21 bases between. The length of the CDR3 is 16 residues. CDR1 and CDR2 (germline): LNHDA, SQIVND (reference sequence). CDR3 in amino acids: CASSSSGGSPIYGYTF. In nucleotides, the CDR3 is TGTGCCAGTAGTTCCAGCGGAGGGTCCCCGATTTATGGCTACACCTTC.

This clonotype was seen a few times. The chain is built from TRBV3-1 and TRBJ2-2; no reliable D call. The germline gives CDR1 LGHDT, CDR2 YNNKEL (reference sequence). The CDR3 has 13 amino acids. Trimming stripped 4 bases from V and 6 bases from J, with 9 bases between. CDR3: CASSPPVSGELFF. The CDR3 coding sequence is TGTGCCAGCAGCCCCCCGGTGTCCGGGGAGCTGTTTTTT. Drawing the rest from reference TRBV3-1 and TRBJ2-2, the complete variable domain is DTAVSQTPKYLVTQMGNDKSIKCEQNLGHDTMYWYKQDSKKFLKIMFSYNNKELIINETVPNRFSPKSPDKAHLNLHINSLELGDSAVYFCASSPPVSGELFFGEGSRLTVL.

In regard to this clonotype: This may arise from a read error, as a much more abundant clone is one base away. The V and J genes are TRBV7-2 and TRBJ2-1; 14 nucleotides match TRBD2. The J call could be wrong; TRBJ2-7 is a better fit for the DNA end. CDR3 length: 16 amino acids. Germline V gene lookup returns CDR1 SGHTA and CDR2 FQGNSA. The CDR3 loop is CASSPRTSGGLLEQYF. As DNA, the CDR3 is TGTGCCAGCAGCCCACGGACTAGCGGGGGGCTTTTGGAGCAGTACTTC.

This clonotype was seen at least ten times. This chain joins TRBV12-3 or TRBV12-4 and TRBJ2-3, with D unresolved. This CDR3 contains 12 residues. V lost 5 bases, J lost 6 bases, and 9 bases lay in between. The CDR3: CASSLPSDTQYF. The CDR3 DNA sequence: TGTGCCAGCAGTCTCCCCTCGGATACGCAGTATTTT.

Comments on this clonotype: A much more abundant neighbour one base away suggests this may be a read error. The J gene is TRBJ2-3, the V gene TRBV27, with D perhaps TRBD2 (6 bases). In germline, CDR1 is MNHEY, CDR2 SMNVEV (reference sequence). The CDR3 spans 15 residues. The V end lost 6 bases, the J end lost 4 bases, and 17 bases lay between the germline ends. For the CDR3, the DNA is TGTGCCAGCAGAGGAGGGCCAACTCGCGCAGATACGCAGTATTTT. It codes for CASRGGPTRADTQYF.

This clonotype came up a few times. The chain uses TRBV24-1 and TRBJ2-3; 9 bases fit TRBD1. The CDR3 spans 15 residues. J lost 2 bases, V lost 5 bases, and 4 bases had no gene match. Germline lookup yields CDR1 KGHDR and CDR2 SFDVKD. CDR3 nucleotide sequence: TGTGCCACCAGTGGTGGACAGGGGACCACAGATACGCAGTATTTT. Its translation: CATSGGQGTTDTQYF.

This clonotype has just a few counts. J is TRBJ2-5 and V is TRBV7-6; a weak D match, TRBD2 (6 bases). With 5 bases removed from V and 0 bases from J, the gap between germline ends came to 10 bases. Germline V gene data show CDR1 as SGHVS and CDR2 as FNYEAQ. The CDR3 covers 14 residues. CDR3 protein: CASSLRDYQETQYF. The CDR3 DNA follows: TGTGCCAGCAGCCTCCGGGACTACCAAGAGACCCAGTACTTC.